This TCR beta chain was profiled in a study of cytomegalovirus exposure and HLA in healthy donors. All donors participated as healthy donors of bone marrow. Concerning this clone itself: Its antigen is undetermined.

Study-wide points: As immune exposure information, only CMV serostatus was available. Evidence from a later analysis indicated that most CMV-associated TCR beta chains looked HLA-restricted. TCR beta V- and J-gene trimming was later associated with a missense DCLRE1C variant.

The CDR3 spans 11 residues. CDR1 and CDR2 from the germline V gene are MDHEN and SYDVKM. Trimming took 8 bases from V and 7 from J, leaving 11 bases between them. PCR was performed using 60 Vbeta and 13 Jbeta primers. Measured with immunoSEQ multiplex PCR; TCRdb has only the in-frame clones, and not every one. The sample shows over 200,000 clones, 60% to 80% of them seen only once. Material: PBMCs. The V gene is TRBV28, the J gene TRBJ1-2; D is unresolved. This receptor was obtained from a male donor in good health and CMV-seronegative. As DNA, the CDR3 is TGTGCCAGCGGTCCTTTGGCTGGCTACACCTTC. This gives the protein CASGPLAGYTF.